This entry features one T cell receptor beta chain sequence. No antigen is known for it. Only in-frame clones appear in the TCRdb table, and some are missing; sequencing was by immunoSEQ multiplex PCR. This sample has some 450,000 clones; roughly 88% occur once, and the top ten carry around 4.2%. Sample treatment: around 19 received Ad26.COV2.S at low or high dose, single or two shots; roughly five received placebo; per-sample allocation not given. Day 63 following the first vaccine or placebo injection was when the samples were taken. The data were taken from a study of Ad26.COV2.S vaccination and SARS-CoV-2 variants. Study-wide context: In the COV1001 trial, the donor was in the Ad26.COV2.S arm. Participants got Ad26.COV2.S intramuscularly, once or twice 56 days apart.

Overall study results and limits: Placebo recipients had lower spike-specific TCR breadth than vaccine recipients.

The V gene lost 3 bases and the J gene lost 5 bases, with 8 bases spanning the gap. The CDR3 length is 12 residues. The V gene's germline CDR1 is ENHRY and CDR2 SYGVKD. This TCR came from a person between 18 and 59 years old who received the Ad26.COV2.S COVID-19 vaccine or a placebo. The chain employs TRBV10-3 and TRBJ2-7; no clear D gene. The sequences come from peripheral blood, collected in a trial of Ad26.COV2.S vaccine versus placebo. The CDR3 sequence is CAISEVDDEQYF. The CDR3 DNA is TGTGCCATCAGTGAAGTTGATGACGAGCAGTACTTC.